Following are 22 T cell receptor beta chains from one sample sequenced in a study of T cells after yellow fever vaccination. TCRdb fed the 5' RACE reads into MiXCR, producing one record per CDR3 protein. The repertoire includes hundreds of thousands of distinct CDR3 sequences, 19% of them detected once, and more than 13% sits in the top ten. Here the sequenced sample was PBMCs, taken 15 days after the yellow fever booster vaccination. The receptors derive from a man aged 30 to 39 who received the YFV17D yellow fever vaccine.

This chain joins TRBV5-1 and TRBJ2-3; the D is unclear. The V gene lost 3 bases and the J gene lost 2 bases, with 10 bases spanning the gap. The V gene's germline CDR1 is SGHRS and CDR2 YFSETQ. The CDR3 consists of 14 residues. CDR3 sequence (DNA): TGCGCCAGCAGCTCCGCATGGCCCACAGATACGCAGTATTTT. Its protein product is CASSSAWPTDTQYF.

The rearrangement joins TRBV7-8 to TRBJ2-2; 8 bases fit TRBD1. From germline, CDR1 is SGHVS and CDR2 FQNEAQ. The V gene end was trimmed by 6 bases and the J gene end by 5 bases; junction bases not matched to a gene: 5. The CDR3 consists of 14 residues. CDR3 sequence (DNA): TGTGCCAGCAGATCTACAGGGGGTACCGGGGAGCTGTTTTTT. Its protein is CASRSTGGTGELFF.

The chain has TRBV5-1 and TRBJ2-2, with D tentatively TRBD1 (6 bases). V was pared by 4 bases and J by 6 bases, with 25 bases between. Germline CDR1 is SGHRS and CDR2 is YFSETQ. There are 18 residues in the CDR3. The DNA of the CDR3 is TGCGCCAGCAGCCCAAAGTTAACAGGGCCCTACGGGGCCGGGGAGCTGTTTTTT. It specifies CASSPKLTGPYGAGELFF.

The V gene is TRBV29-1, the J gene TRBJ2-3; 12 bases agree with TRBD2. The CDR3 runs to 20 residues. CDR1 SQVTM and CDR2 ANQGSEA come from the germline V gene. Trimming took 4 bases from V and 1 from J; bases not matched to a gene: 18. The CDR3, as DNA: TGCAGCGTTGGGGGTTCTAGCGGGAGGGCCATATTGGAGGGCACAGATACGCAGTATTTT. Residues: CSVGGSSGRAILEGTDTQYF.

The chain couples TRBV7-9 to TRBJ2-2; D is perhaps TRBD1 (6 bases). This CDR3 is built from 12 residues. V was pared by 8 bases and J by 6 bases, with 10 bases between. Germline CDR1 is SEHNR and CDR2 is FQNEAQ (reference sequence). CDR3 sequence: CASPGDPGELFF. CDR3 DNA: TGTGCCAGCCCAGGGGATCCCGGGGAGCTGTTTTTT.

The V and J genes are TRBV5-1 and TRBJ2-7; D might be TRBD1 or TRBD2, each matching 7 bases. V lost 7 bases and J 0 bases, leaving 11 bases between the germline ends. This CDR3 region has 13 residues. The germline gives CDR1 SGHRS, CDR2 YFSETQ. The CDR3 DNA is TGCGCCAGCGGGGGGGACAGCTCCTACGAGCAGTACTTC. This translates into CASGGDSSYEQYF.

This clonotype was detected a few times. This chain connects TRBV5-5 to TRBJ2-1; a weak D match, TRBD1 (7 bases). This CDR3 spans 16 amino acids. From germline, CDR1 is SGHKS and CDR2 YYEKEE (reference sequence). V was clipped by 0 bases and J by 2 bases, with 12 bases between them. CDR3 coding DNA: TGTGCCAGCAGCTTGGCCGCAGGGGGGACCTACAATGAGCAGTTCTTC. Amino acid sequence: CASSLAAGGTYNEQFF.

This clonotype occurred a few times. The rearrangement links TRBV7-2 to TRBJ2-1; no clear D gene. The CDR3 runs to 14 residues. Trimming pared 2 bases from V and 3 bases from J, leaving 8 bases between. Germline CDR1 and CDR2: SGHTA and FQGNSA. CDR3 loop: CASSLRRSYNEQFF. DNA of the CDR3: TGTGCCAGCAGCTTACGACGGAGCTACAATGAGCAGTTCTTC. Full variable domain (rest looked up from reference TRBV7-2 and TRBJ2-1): GAGVSQSPSNKVTEKGKDVELRCDPISGHTALYWYRQSLGQGLEFLIYFQGNSAPDKSGLPSDRFSAERTGGSVSTLTIQRTQQEDSAVYLCASSLRRSYNEQFFGPGTRLTVL.

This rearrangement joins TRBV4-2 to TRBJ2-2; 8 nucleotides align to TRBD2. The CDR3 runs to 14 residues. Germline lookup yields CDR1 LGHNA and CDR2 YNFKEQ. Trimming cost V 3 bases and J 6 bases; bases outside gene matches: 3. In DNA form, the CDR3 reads TGTGCCAGCAGCCAGCCGGGAGGGCCCGGGGAGCTGTTTTTT. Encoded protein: CASSQPGGPGELFF.

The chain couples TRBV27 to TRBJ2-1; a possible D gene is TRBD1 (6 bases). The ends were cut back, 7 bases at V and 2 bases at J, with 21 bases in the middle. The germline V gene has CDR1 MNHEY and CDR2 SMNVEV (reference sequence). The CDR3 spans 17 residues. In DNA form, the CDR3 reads TGTGCCAGCATCCAAAAGGGGGTGGAGGCCCCCTACAATGAGCAGTTCTTC. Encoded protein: CASIQKGVEAPYNEQFF.

The CDR3 DNA sequence: TGTGCCAGCAGCGTAGAGGTCCTAGTCAACAATGAGCAGTTCTTC. Protein: CASSVEVLVNNEQFF. The gene calls are TRBV9 and TRBJ2-1; D remains ambiguous. The germline V gene encodes CDR1 SGDLS and CDR2 YYNGEE. Trimming removed 0 bases from V and 5 bases from J, with 12 bases in between. The CDR3 length is 15 residues.

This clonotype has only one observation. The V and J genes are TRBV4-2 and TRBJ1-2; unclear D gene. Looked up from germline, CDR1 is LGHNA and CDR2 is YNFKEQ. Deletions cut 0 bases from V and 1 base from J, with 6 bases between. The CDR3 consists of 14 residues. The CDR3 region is CASSQDILNYGYTF. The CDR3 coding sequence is TGTGCCAGCAGCCAAGATATCCTTAACTATGGCTACACCTTC.

CDR3 nucleotides: TGTGCCATCAGGCTAGCGGGAGATACGCAGTATTTT. This encodes CAIRLAGDTQYF. V usage is TRBV10-3 and J usage is TRBJ2-3; 8 nucleotides line up with TRBD2. This CDR3 spans 12 amino acids. Trimming cost V 6 bases and J 5 bases; bases outside gene matches: 1. Germline CDR1 reads ENHRY; CDR2 reads SYGVKD.

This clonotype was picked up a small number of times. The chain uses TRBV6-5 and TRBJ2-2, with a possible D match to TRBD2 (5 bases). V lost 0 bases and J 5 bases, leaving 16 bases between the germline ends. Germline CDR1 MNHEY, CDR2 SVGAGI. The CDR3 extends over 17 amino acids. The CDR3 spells CASSYSFPGRETGELFF. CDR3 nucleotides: TGTGCCAGCAGTTACTCGTTTCCGGGGAGAGAAACCGGGGAGCTGTTTTTT.

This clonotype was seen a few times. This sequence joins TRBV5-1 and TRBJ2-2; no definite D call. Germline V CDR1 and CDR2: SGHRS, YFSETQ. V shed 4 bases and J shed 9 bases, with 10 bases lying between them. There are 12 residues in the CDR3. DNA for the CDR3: TGCGCCAGCAGCGAGCTAGGTCGGGAGCTGTTTTTT. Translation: CASSELGRELFF.

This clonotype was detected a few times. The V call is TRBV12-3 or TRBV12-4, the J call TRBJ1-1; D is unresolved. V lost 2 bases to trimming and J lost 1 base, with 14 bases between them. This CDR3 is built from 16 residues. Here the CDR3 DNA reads TGTGCCAGCAGTTTACTGGGTGGGCATGGGAACACTGAAGCTTTCTTT. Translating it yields CASSLLGGHGNTEAFF.

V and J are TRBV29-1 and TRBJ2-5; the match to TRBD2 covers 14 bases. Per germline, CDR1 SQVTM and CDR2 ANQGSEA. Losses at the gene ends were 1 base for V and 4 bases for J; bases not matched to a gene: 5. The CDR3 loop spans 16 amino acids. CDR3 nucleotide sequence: TGCAGCGTTGAAGCCGGGACTAGCGGGAGTGGAGAGACCCAGTACTTC. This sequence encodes CSVEAGTSGSGETQYF.

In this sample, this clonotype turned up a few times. As DNA, the CDR3 is TGCGCCAGCAGAGCAGGGGTTGGTGAGCAGTACTTC. Protein product: CASRAGVGEQYF. The chain employs TRBV5-1 and TRBJ2-7; D may be TRBD1 (6 bases). Per the germline V gene, CDR1 is SGHRS and CDR2 is YFSETQ. The CDR3 consists of 12 residues. Trimming took off 5 bases at V and 7 bases at J, with 13 bases between the two ends.

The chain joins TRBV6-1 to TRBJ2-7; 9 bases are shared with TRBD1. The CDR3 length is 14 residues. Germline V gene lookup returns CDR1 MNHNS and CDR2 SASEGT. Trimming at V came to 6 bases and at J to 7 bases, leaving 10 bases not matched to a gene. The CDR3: CASRGTGSPYEQYF. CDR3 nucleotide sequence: TGTGCCAGCAGAGGGACAGGGTCACCTTATGAGCAGTACTTC.

The CDR3 DNA follows: TGCAGTGCTCCAGGACAGGGTGAAGGGCGTAATGTCGGCGAGCAGTACTTC. Translating gives CSAPGQGEGRNVGEQYF. The chain couples TRBV20-1 to TRBJ2-7; 8 positions agree with TRBD1. This CDR3 has 17 amino acids. The V gene end was trimmed by 5 bases and the J gene end by 6 bases; junction bases not matched to a gene: 21. CDR1 is DFQATT and CDR2 is SNEGSKA in the germline V gene (reference sequence).

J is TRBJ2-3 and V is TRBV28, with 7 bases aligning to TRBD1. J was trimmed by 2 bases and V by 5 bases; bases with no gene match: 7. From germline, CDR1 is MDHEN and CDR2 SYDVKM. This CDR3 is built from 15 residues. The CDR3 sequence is CASSPPDRFTDTQYF. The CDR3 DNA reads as TGTGCCAGCAGTCCCCCGGACAGGTTCACAGATACGCAGTATTTT.

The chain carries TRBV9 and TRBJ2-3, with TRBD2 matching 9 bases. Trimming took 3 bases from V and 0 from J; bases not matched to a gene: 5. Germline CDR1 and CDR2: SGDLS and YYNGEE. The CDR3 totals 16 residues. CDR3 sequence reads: CASSARLAVSTDTQYF. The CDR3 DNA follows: TGTGCCAGCAGCGCCCGACTAGCGGTTAGCACAGATACGCAGTATTTT. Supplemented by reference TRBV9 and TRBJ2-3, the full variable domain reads DSGVTQTPKHLITATGQRVTLRCSPRSGDLSVYWYQQSLDQGLQFLIQYYNGEERAKGNILERFSAQQFPDLHSELNLSSLELGDSALYFCASSARLAVSTDTQYFGPGTRLTVL.